The 30 T cell receptor beta chains listed next were all sequenced from one sample in a study of spatial heterogeneity in lung cancer. TCRdb redid the calling of the 5' RACE reads with MiXCR, one entry per CDR3 protein. The sample gives tens of thousands of distinct CDR3 sequences, about 10% of which show up once; roughly 32% is in the top ten. As for time point: blood at routine non-recurrence follow-up after resection. The source material was PBMCs, sampled at follow-up. The receptors come from a male donor with early-stage non-small cell lung cancer.

This clonotype was observed many times. The chain links TRBV14 to TRBJ1-2, with D possibly matching TRBD1 (5 bases). V lost 5 bases, J lost 5 bases, and 12 bases lay in between. Germline V gene lookup returns CDR1 SGHDN and CDR2 FVKESK. There are 13 residues in the CDR3. Here the CDR3 reads CASSSVQAYGYTF. CDR3 DNA: TGTGCCAGCAGCTCCGTACAGGCGTATGGCTACACCTTC.

The chain joins TRBV27 to TRBJ1-1; D remains ambiguous. The CDR3 is made up of 13 amino acids. Germline V gives CDR1 MNHEY, CDR2 SMNVEV (reference sequence). Trimming took 7 bases from V and 0 from J, leaving 9 bases between them. The CDR3 loop reads CASTPNMNTEAFF. CDR3 nucleotide sequence: TGTGCCAGCACCCCAAATATGAACACTGAAGCTTTCTTT.

The genes are TRBV20-1 and TRBJ2-3; D possibly corresponds to TRBD1 (5 bases). Germline CDR1 reads DFQATT; CDR2 reads SNEGSKA (reference sequence). Trimming cost V 5 bases and J 9 bases, with 21 bases left between them. The CDR3 extends over 14 amino acids. CDR3 amino acids: CSAPNRLAFRTQYF. CDR3 DNA: TGCAGTGCTCCCAACAGGCTGGCATTTAGGACGCAGTATTTT.

In this sample, this clonotype turned up many times. The rearrangement joins TRBV20-1 to TRBJ2-3; D is ambiguous. Germline V gene lookup returns CDR1 DFQATT and CDR2 SNEGSKA (reference sequence). This CDR3 contains 13 residues. With 2 bases removed from V and 0 bases from J, the gap between germline ends came to 6 bases. The CDR3: CSARKSSTDTQYF. In nucleotides, the CDR3 is TGCAGTGCTAGAAAGTCTAGCACAGATACGCAGTATTTT.

This clonotype was seen at least ten times. The rearrangement uses TRBV20-1 and TRBJ2-7; 8 bases agree with TRBD1. Germline V lookup: CDR1 DFQATT, CDR2 SNEGSKA (reference sequence). The V segment lost 3 bases and the J segment 3 bases; nucleotides outside the gene matches: 1. This CDR3 has 12 amino acids. The CDR3 DNA sequence: TGCAGTGCTAGGGACAGGGACTACGAGCAGTACTTC. Protein product: CSARDRDYEQYF.

This clonotype was counted ten times or more. J is TRBJ2-2 and V is TRBV20-1; 13 positions agree with TRBD2. Per the germline V gene, CDR1 is DFQATT and CDR2 is SNEGSKA (reference sequence). The V segment lost 5 bases and the J segment 5 bases; nucleotides outside the gene matches: 11. This CDR3 is 17 amino acids long. This chain's CDR3 is CSAGGTSGRAWTGELFF. For the CDR3, the DNA is TGCAGTGCTGGGGGAACTAGCGGGAGGGCCTGGACCGGGGAGCTGTTTTTT.

This clonotype was counted ten times or more. J is TRBJ2-6 and V is TRBV10-3; D is uncertain. V lost 3 bases and J 0 bases, leaving 6 bases between the germline ends. Looked up from germline, CDR1 is ENHRY and CDR2 is SYGVKD. The CDR3 has 15 residues. CDR3: CAISDRSSGANVLTF. In DNA form, the CDR3 reads TGTGCCATCAGTGACCGATCCTCTGGGGCCAACGTCCTGACTTTC.

This clonotype has ten or more counts. CDR3 DNA sequence: TGTGCCAGCAGTAACGCGAGGAACCCCTACGAGCAGTACTTC. Protein product: CASSNARNPYEQYF. The chain combines TRBV12-3 or TRBV12-4 with TRBJ2-7; D unresolved. CDR3 length: 14 amino acids. The V gene lost 5 bases and the J gene lost 2 bases, with 13 bases spanning the gap.

The gene calls are TRBV6-5 and TRBJ1-1, with 8 bases fitting TRBD1. This CDR3 contains 17 residues. V lost 0 bases to trimming and J lost 5 bases; unmatched junction nucleotides: 11. The germline CDR1 and CDR2 sequences are MNHEY and SVGAGI. The chain's CDR3 is CASSYSMAGGGGTEAFF. DNA for the CDR3: TGTGCCAGCAGTTACTCGATGGCAGGGGGCGGCGGAACTGAAGCTTTCTTT.

The chain links TRBV3-1 to TRBJ1-1, with D possibly being TRBD1 (6 bases). The CDR3 length is 15 residues. With 2 bases removed from V and 4 bases from J, the gap between germline ends came to 14 bases. CDR1 is LGHDT and CDR2 is YNNKEL in the germline V gene (reference sequence). The CDR3 sequence is CASSQLAGAITEAFF. The CDR3 nucleotides read TGTGCCAGCAGCCAATTGGCGGGGGCAATCACTGAAGCTTTCTTT. The full variable domain, with the rest looked up from reference TRBV3-1 and TRBJ1-1, is DTAVSQTPKYLVTQMGNDKSIKCEQNLGHDTMYWYKQDSKKFLKIMFSYNNKELIINETVPNRFSPKSPDKAHLNLHINSLELGDSAVYFCASSQLAGAITEAFFGQGTRLTVV.

This clonotype was counted many times. The rearrangement links TRBV3-1 to TRBJ1-1; D gene ambiguous. CDR1 and CDR2 from the germline V gene are LGHDT and YNNKEL (reference sequence). This CDR3 has 14 amino acids. Trimming cost V 0 bases and J 1 base, with 6 bases left between them. The CDR3 bases are TGTGCCAGCAGCCAAGAAGGCTCGAACACTGAAGCTTTCTTT. Amino acids: CASSQEGSNTEAFF. Full variable domain (missing parts from reference TRBV3-1 and TRBJ1-1): DTAVSQTPKYLVTQMGNDKSIKCEQNLGHDTMYWYKQDSKKFLKIMFSYNNKELIINETVPNRFSPKSPDKAHLNLHINSLELGDSAVYFCASSQEGSNTEAFFGQGTRLTVV.

This clonotype has at least ten counts. The chain carries TRBV6-5 and TRBJ2-3; possibly TRBD2 for D (7 bases). The CDR3 covers 14 residues. Trimming shortened V by 7 bases and J by 2 bases, and 13 bases separated the two germline ends. From germline, CDR1 is MNHEY and CDR2 SVGAGI. Here the CDR3 reads CASKRDTATDTQYF. DNA of the CDR3: TGTGCCAGCAAGCGGGACACCGCCACAGATACGCAGTATTTT.

This clonotype was seen ten or more times. The J gene is TRBJ2-5, the V gene TRBV7-7; 10 bases align to TRBD2. V shed 5 bases, J shed 0 bases, and the junction held 6 bases outside the gene matches. The germline CDR1 and CDR2 sequences are SSHAT and FNYEAQ (reference sequence). The CDR3 length is 16 residues. The CDR3 spells CASSAGLAVYQETQYF. The CDR3 nucleotides read TGTGCCAGCAGCGCCGGACTAGCGGTTTACCAAGAGACCCAGTACTTC. Filled out from reference TRBV7-7 and TRBJ2-5, the complete variable domain reads GAGVSQSPRYKVTKRGQDVTLRCDPISSHATLYWYQQALGQGPEFLTYFNYEAQPDKSGLPSDRFSAERPEGSISTLTIQRTEQRDSAMYRCASSAGLAVYQETQYFGPGTRLLVL.

In its sample, this clonotype was seen a few times. The chain couples TRBV7-9 to TRBJ1-1, with 7 bases fitting TRBD1. The trim removed 5 bases at V and 10 bases at J, leaving 10 bases unmatched. This CDR3 comprises 13 residues. CDR1 and CDR2 from the germline V gene are SEHNR and FQNEAQ (reference sequence). The DNA of the CDR3 is TGTGCCAGCAGCCCTACCACAGGGGTGAGAGCTTTCTTT. Translated: CASSPTTGVRAFF.

The chain is built from TRBV10-3 and TRBJ1-2; 10 bases line up with TRBD1. The CDR3 runs to 15 residues. The V and J ends lost 1 base and 4 bases, in that order; junction bases with no gene match: 3. CDR1 and CDR2 from the germline V gene are ENHRY and SYGVKD. CDR3 DNA sequence: TGTGCCATCAGTGAGTGGGACAGGGGATCCTATGGCTACACCTTC. It codes for CAISEWDRGSYGYTF.

The chain employs TRBV20-1 and TRBJ1-4; 8 bases map to TRBD1. Trimming took 4 bases from V and 7 from J; bases not matched to a gene: 2. This CDR3 spans 12 amino acids. Germline V lookup: CDR1 DFQATT, CDR2 SNEGSKA (reference sequence). The DNA of the CDR3 is TGCAGTGCTACAGGGGGCATTGAAAAACTGTTTTTT. Translated: CSATGGIEKLFF.

This clonotype was seen at least ten times. The chain combines TRBV5-4 with TRBJ2-7; 9 bases fit TRBD1. Looked up from germline, CDR1 is SGHNT and CDR2 is YYREEE (reference sequence). This CDR3 spans 16 amino acids. The trim removed 3 bases at V and 9 bases at J, leaving 16 bases unmatched. DNA for the CDR3: TGTGCCAGCAGCTCTCACACTCGCGGGACAGGGTCCGGGCAGTACTTC. Protein: CASSSHTRGTGSGQYF.

This clonotype was picked up many times. The gene calls are TRBV12-3 or TRBV12-4 and TRBJ1-4, with D hard to call. The CDR3 length is 12 residues. Trimming pared 6 bases from V and 4 bases from J, leaving 6 bases between. The CDR3 is CASSQFNEKLFF. CDR3 coding DNA: TGTGCCAGCAGCCAGTTTAATGAAAAACTGTTTTTT.

This clonotype was seen ten or more times. The rearrangement uses TRBV3-1 and TRBJ2-3, with D perhaps matching TRBD1 (5 bases). In germline, CDR1 is LGHDT, CDR2 YNNKEL (reference sequence). Trimming shortened V by 2 bases and J by 4 bases, and 10 bases separated the two germline ends. This CDR3 contains 14 residues. In nucleotides, the CDR3 is TGTGCCAGCAGCCAACCAGGGTACGCAGATACGCAGTATTTT. It specifies CASSQPGYADTQYF.

This clonotype showed up just a few times. This rearrangement joins TRBV3-1 to TRBJ2-3; TRBD1 agrees at 7 bases. This CDR3 has 13 amino acids. After removal of 3 bases from V and 4 bases from J, the junction contained 1 base not matched to a gene. The V gene's germline CDR1 is LGHDT and CDR2 YNNKEL (reference sequence). The CDR3, as DNA: TGTGCCAGCAGCCAGACAGGGTCAGATACGCAGTATTTT. This codes for CASSQTGSDTQYF.

Ten or more counts support this clonotype. This sequence joins TRBV7-8 and TRBJ2-2; 8 nucleotides line up with TRBD1. V dropped 1 base and J dropped 3; count of bases not matched to a gene: 4. This CDR3 is built from 16 residues. Germline CDR1 SGHVS, CDR2 FQNEAQ. In DNA, the CDR3 is TGTGCCAGCAGCTTAGTACAGGGGGGTTACACCGGGGAGCTGTTTTTT. This sequence encodes CASSLVQGGYTGELFF.

The chain recombines TRBV4-3 with TRBJ2-7, with D tentatively TRBD2 (5 bases). V lost 2 bases, J lost 0 bases, and 8 bases lay in between. This CDR3 is 14 amino acids long. Germline V gives CDR1 LGHNA, CDR2 YSLEER. This chain's CDR3 is CASSQSRDSYEQYF. For the CDR3, the DNA is TGCGCCAGCAGCCAATCCCGGGACTCCTACGAGCAGTACTTC.

This chain uses TRBV7-2 with TRBJ1-2; D gene ambiguous. Trimming left V 4 bases short and J 8 bases short, with 8 bases between. This CDR3 has 11 amino acids. CDR1 and CDR2 from the germline V gene are SGHTA and FQGNSA. The CDR3 bases are TGTGCCAGCAGCTCTGCCGTGGGCTACACCTTC. Its translation is CASSSAVGYTF.

CDR3 sequence (DNA): TGTGCCAGCAGCCTTGACAGGGATCCAGTCTACGAGCAGTACTTC. Amino acid sequence: CASSLDRDPVYEQYF. The V and J genes are TRBV7-2 and TRBJ2-7, with TRBD1 matching 7 bases. Germline V gene lookup returns CDR1 SGHTA and CDR2 FQGNSA. The V and J ends lost 5 bases and 3 bases, in that order; junction bases with no gene match: 10. The CDR3 totals 15 residues.

This clonotype was found a few times. This chain uses TRBV12-3 or TRBV12-4 with TRBJ2-5; D not certain. The CDR3 is 14 amino acids. V lost 3 bases and J lost 0, with 8 bases in between. This CDR3 reads CASSFRTNQETQYF. In DNA, the CDR3 is TGTGCCAGCAGTTTTAGAACAAACCAAGAGACCCAGTACTTC.

The V and J genes are TRBV6-2 or TRBV6-3 and TRBJ2-7; maybe TRBD2 (6 bases). Trimming removed 5 bases from V and 1 base from J, with 18 bases in between. The germline V gene encodes CDR1 MNHEY and CDR2 SVGEGT. The CDR3 length is 16 residues. The CDR3 spells CASSPPWGGTSYEQYF. As DNA, the CDR3 is TGTGCCAGCAGTCCGCCTTGGGGCGGGACTTCCTACGAGCAGTACTTC.

The sample holds a few counts of this clonotype. The chain recombines TRBV30 with TRBJ2-7, with 12 bases that match TRBD2. The CDR3 covers 16 residues. Germline values: CDR1 GTSNPN, CDR2 SVGIG (reference sequence). V lost 1 base, J lost 5 bases, and 9 bases stayed unmatched. The CDR3: CAWSGLRLAGENEQYF. CDR3 nucleotide sequence: TGTGCCTGGAGTGGCCTCAGACTAGCGGGAGAAAACGAGCAGTACTTC.

V usage is TRBV21-1 and J usage is TRBJ2-3; the D call TRBD2 from the table was never checked on the DNA. TRBV21-1 is marked as a pseudogene. The CDR3 covers 17 residues. CDR3 sequence: CASSKGLSGRGTDTQYF. The CDR3 nucleotides read TGTGCCAGCAGCAAAGGTCTTAGCGGGAGAGGCACAGATACGCAGTATTTT.

The chain is built from TRBV10-3 and TRBJ2-5; D ambiguous. This CDR3 contains 16 residues. From germline, CDR1 is ENHRY and CDR2 SYGVKD. V shed 1 base and J shed 5 bases, with 17 bases lying between them. The CDR3 spells CAISEFILGTGETQYF. In DNA form, the CDR3 reads TGTGCCATCAGTGAGTTTATTTTGGGCACTGGCGAGACCCAGTACTTC.

The chain joins TRBV30 to TRBJ1-1; unclear D gene. V was trimmed by 4 bases and J by 2 bases, leaving 11 bases between them. This CDR3 spans 13 amino acids. Per the germline V gene, CDR1 is GTSNPN and CDR2 is SVGIG (reference sequence). Written as DNA, the CDR3 is TGTGCCTGGATGCGGCAGAGAAACACTGAAGCTTTCTTT. This sequence encodes CAWMRQRNTEAFF.